The rows below give T cell receptor beta chains drawn from one sample of a study of T cell repertoires in cytomegalovirus infection. TCRdb recomputed calls from the reads with MiXCR, one row per CDR3 protein. Among 510,000 or so distinct CDR3 sequences listed, around a quarter were seen once. Sequencing input: PBMCs. These receptors all stem from a human donor in good health (CMV status not recorded). Some clones in this sample may be carry-over from other donors' samples. Both conserved end residues are part of each CDR3. The D gene is left open where the match is weak. Clone size appears in some rows only: once, few, many, or a class for an expanded clone.

j_call clone_size v_call d_call cdr3_nt cdr3_aa
TRBJ1-5 few TRBV29-1 - TGCAGCGCTGGACAGCGCAATCAGCCCCAGCATTTT CSAGQRNQPQHF
TRBJ2-4 - TRBV7-2 - TGTGCCAGCAGCTTAGAGGTGGGGGCGGCAAACATTCAGTACTTC CASSLEVGAANIQYF
TRBJ1-1 many TRBV11-2 - TGTGCCAGCAGCCCCCATCAGGGATCGGGGAACACTGAAGCTTTCTTT CASSPHQGSGNTEAFF
TRBJ2-3 few TRBV7-6 - TGTGCCAGCAGCTTGAGTAAAGGGGCTAGCCGAACAGATACGCAGTATTTT CASSLSKGASRTDTQYF
TRBJ1-2 - TRBV18 - TGTGCCAGCTCACCTGGGACGGACGAATATGGCTACACCTTC CASSPGTDEYGYTF
TRBJ2-3 - TRBV20-1 TRBD1 TGCAGTGCTCCAAAGGACAGGGGCCGCACAGATACGCAGTATTTT CSAPKDRGRTDTQYF
TRBJ2-1 many TRBV7-2 - TGTGCCAGCAAAGATGACACGTACAATGAGCAGTTCTTC CASKDDTYNEQFF
TRBJ2-6 - TRBV7-2 TRBD1 TGTGCCAGCAGCCCCCGCCGACAGGGGATGGCTGGGGCCAACGTCCTGACTTTC CASSPRRQGMAGANVLTF
TRBJ2-5 - TRBV29-1 TRBD2 TGCAGTGGGGGGGAGTTTAGCCAGTACTTC CSGGEFSQYF
TRBJ2-5 few TRBV7-8 TRBD2 TGTGCCAGCAGACTAGCGGTCCAAGAGACCCAGTACTTC CASRLAVQETQYF
TRBJ2-3 - TRBV10-3 - TGTGCCATCAGGCTAGGGGCAGATACGCAGTATTTT CAIRLGADTQYF
TRBJ2-2 - TRBV2 TRBD2 TGTGCCAGCAGTCTAGCGGGAGGTGGGATCGGGGAGCTGTTTTTT CASSLAGGGIGELFF
TRBJ2-5 few TRBV7-3 TRBD1 TGTGCCAGCAGCCCGGGACAGTGGGAGACCCAGTACTTC CASSPGQWETQYF
TRBJ1-6 - TRBV5-5 - TGTGCCAGCAGCCACGGTGGGGGGAATAATTCACCCCTCCACTTT CASSHGGGNNSPLHF
TRBJ2-1 few TRBV20-1 - TGCAGTGCTAGAAATTCCCTACAGAGCTCCTACAATGAGCAGTTCTTC CSARNSLQSSYNEQFF
TRBJ1-2 few TRBV10-3 - TGTGCCATCAGTGAAGGACAGCCCTATGGCTACACCTTC CAISEGQPYGYTF
TRBJ1-6 - TRBV2 - TGTGCCAGCCTGATCCTACAGGGAGGCAATTCACCCCTCCACTTT CASLILQGGNSPLHF
TRBJ2-3 many TRBV7-9 TRBD2 TGTGCCAGCAGCCGAATCGTGCGGGAGGGGTTGGCAGATACGCAGTATTTT CASSRIVREGLADTQYF
TRBJ2-3 many TRBV6-2/TRBV6-3 - TGTGCCAGCAGTTACTCGTTGGAGGGAGCAGATACGCAGTATTTT CASSYSLEGADTQYF
TRBJ1-4 many TRBV7-2 - TGTGCCAGCGCCAGAGACGGTGGTTATGAAAAACTGTTTTTT CASARDGGYEKLFF
TRBJ2-1 many TRBV7-8 - TGTGCCAGCAGCTTAAACCGGGACCCGTTTGTGGATGAGCAGTTCTTC CASSLNRDPFVDEQFF
TRBJ2-1 - TRBV27 - TGTGCCAGCAGTTTGGTAGGAGCTCGGGTGAATGAGCAGTTCTTC CASSLVGARVNEQFF